The next 25 T cell receptor beta chains were all read from a single sample in a study of blood T cell repertoires in COVID-19. Assay: immunoSEQ multiplex PCR; the TCRdb copy retains only in-frame clones and omits some. The table has 65,000 or so clones, 75% to 80% seen once. Sequenced sample: peripheral blood. These receptors were taken from a human donor in a cohort sampled during active COVID-19.

The V and J genes are TRBV10-3 and TRBJ1-3, with a possible D match to TRBD1 (6 bases). Germline-derived CDR1 and CDR2 are ENHRY and SYGVKD. There are 16 residues in the CDR3. With 7 bases removed from V and 2 bases from J, the gap between germline ends came to 18 bases. The CDR3 sequence is CAITSGHGNAGNTIYF. CDR3 bases: TGTGCCATCACCTCGGGACACGGAAATGCTGGAAACACCATATATTTT.

This clone was seen many times. This chain uses TRBV2 with TRBJ1-1; D not resolved. The CDR3 runs to 13 residues. V was shortened by 1 base and J by 5 bases, with 8 bases between the two germline ends. CDR1 is SNHLY and CDR2 is FYNNEI in the germline V gene. The CDR3 sequence: CASSEGRQTEAFF. The DNA of the CDR3 is TGTGCCAGCAGTGAAGGCCGTCAGACTGAAGCTTTCTTT.

The chain uses TRBV6-5 and TRBJ2-1, with D possibly being TRBD2 (5 bases). CDR1 and CDR2 from the germline V gene are MNHEY and SVGAGI. V was clipped by 7 bases and J by 1 base, with 14 bases between them. The CDR3 loop spans 15 amino acids. CDR3 loop: CASKTAAASYNEQFF. In nucleotides, the CDR3 is TGTGCCAGCAAGACCGCAGCGGCGTCCTACAATGAGCAGTTCTTC.

The rearrangement uses TRBV7-7 and TRBJ1-1; maybe TRBD1 (5 bases). Trimming shortened V by 5 bases and J by 1 base, and 8 bases separated the two germline ends. Per the germline V gene, CDR1 is SSHAT and CDR2 is FNYEAQ (reference sequence). The CDR3 contains 13 residues. The CDR3, as DNA: TGTGCCAGCAGCGCCAGGGAGAACACTGAAGCTTTCTTT. Translating it yields CASSARENTEAFF. The full variable domain, rest sourced from reference TRBV7-7 and TRBJ1-1, is GAGVSQSPRYKVTKRGQDVTLRCDPISSHATLYWYQQALGQGPEFLTYFNYEAQPDKSGLPSDRFSAERPEGSISTLTIQRTEQRDSAMYRCASSARENTEAFFGQGTRLTVV.

This chain joins TRBV7-8 and TRBJ2-2; 8 bases agree with TRBD1. The V gene's germline CDR1 is SGHVS and CDR2 FQNEAQ. The CDR3 sequence is 18 residues long. V lost 4 bases, J lost 5 bases, and 15 bases stayed unmatched. CDR3 in DNA: TGTGCCAGCAGCTCTACATACGGACAGGGAAGGGGTACCGGGGAGCTGTTTTTT. It is translated as CASSSTYGQGRGTGELFF.

J is TRBJ2-4 and V is TRBV28, with 16 nucleotides matching TRBD2. The CDR3 is 20 amino acids. Germline V gene sequence: CDR1 MDHEN, CDR2 SYDVKM. The J segment lost 0 bases and the V segment lost 5 bases, leaving 10 bases of the junction unmatched. The CDR3 loop reads CASSPGGLAGGPVAKNIQYF. CDR3 coding DNA: TGTGCCAGCAGTCCCGGGGGACTAGCGGGAGGGCCCGTAGCCAAAAACATTCAGTACTTC.

This chain connects TRBV24-1 to TRBJ2-2; tentatively, D is TRBD1 (5 bases). The CDR3 extends over 12 amino acids. Germline values: CDR1 KGHDR, CDR2 SFDVKD. The V end was cut by 9 bases, the J end by 7 bases, with 11 bases between. Written as DNA, the CDR3 is TGTGCCACCGCGGACATGAGCGGGGAGCTGTTTTTT. Its protein product is CATADMSGELFF.

This clone appeared a single time. V and J are TRBV28 and TRBJ1-4, with 9 bases matching TRBD1. Germline V gene data show CDR1 as MDHEN and CDR2 as SYDVKM. With 5 bases clipped from V and 8 bases from J, the junction kept 6 bases outside the gene matches. This CDR3 has 14 amino acids. CDR3 nucleotides: TGTGCCAGCAGTATCCGGGACAGGGACGAAAAACTGTTTTTT. Its protein is CASSIRDRDEKLFF.

This chain joins TRBV28 and TRBJ2-5; 9 bases align to TRBD1. V trimming: 6 bases; J trimming: 4 bases; junction bases outside the gene matches: 9. In germline, CDR1 is MDHEN, CDR2 SYDVKM. This CDR3 region has 15 residues. The CDR3 sequence is CASSRPTGGSETQYF. Here the CDR3 DNA reads TGTGCCAGCAGCCGCCCCACAGGGGGCTCAGAGACCCAGTACTTC.

The chain couples TRBV19 to TRBJ1-5; tentative D call: TRBD1 (6 bases). Germline CDR1 reads LNHDA; CDR2 reads SQIVND (reference sequence). V was pared by 5 bases and J by 2 bases, with 19 bases between. CDR3 length: 17 residues. CDR3 amino acids: CASSPRPGEKGNQPQHF. The CDR3 DNA follows: TGTGCCAGTAGTCCACGCCCAGGGGAAAAGGGCAATCAGCCCCAGCATTTT.

The chain couples TRBV3-1 (or the pseudogene TRBV3-2) to TRBJ2-7; D is perhaps TRBD1 (5 bases). CDR1 is LGHDT, CDR2 YNNKEL, per germline (reference sequence). The CDR3 loop spans 16 amino acids. V lost 1 base and J lost 5, with 18 bases in between. CDR3 in DNA: TGTGCCAGCAGCCAAGCCTGGGGCAGGGTTCGCCACGAGCAGTACTTC. Translated, it gives CASSQAWGRVRHEQYF.

The CDR3 protein is CASRGASGSHEQYF. In nucleotides, the CDR3 is TGTGCCAGTAGGGGGGCTAGCGGGAGCCACGAGCAGTACTTC. This sequence joins TRBV19 and TRBJ2-7; 10 bases match TRBD2. V dropped 6 bases and J dropped 5; count of bases not matched to a gene: 7. Per germline, CDR1 LNHDA and CDR2 SQIVND (reference sequence). This CDR3 region has 14 residues.

This clone qualifies as medium-sized. The chain recombines TRBV6-4 with TRBJ2-2; D not certain. Trimming left V 2 bases short and J 7 bases short, with 11 bases between. Germline V gives CDR1 MRHNA, CDR2 SNTAGT. This CDR3 has 14 amino acids. CDR3: CASSDNGASGELFF. In DNA form, the CDR3 reads TGTGCCAGCAGTGACAACGGCGCTAGCGGGGAGCTGTTTTTT.

The genes are TRBV12-3 or TRBV12-4 and TRBJ2-1, with 7 bases aligning to TRBD1. The CDR3 is 13 residues long. Losses at the gene ends were 5 bases for V and 4 bases for J; bases not matched to a gene: 2. CDR3 region: CASSLGQYNEQFF. CDR3 DNA sequence: TGTGCCAGCAGTCTGGGACAGTACAATGAGCAGTTCTTC.

V usage is TRBV14 and J usage is TRBJ2-5; 7 bases map to TRBD1. Trimming at V came to 1 base and at J to 12 bases, leaving 5 bases not matched to a gene. The CDR3 spans 12 residues. Germline CDR1 reads SGHDN; CDR2 reads FVKESK. CDR3 loop: CASSQGGQRKYF. The CDR3 DNA reads TGTGCCAGCAGCCAAGGGGGACAGAGGAAGTACTTC.

This clone has a handful of counts. This chain joins TRBV30 and TRBJ1-1; D is unresolved. The length of the CDR3 is 11 residues. Deletions cut 4 bases from V and 8 bases from J, with 11 bases between. Germline V lookup: CDR1 GTSNPN, CDR2 SVGIG (reference sequence). This CDR3 is CAWKLTDEAFF. The CDR3 DNA reads as TGTGCCTGGAAATTGACTGACGAAGCTTTCTTT.

The genes are TRBV2 and TRBJ1-1, with D tentatively TRBD1 (5 bases). This CDR3 contains 15 residues. Germline CDR1 and CDR2: SNHLY and FYNNEI. Trimming shortened V by 4 bases and J by 0 bases, and 12 bases separated the two germline ends. CDR3 region: CASSVSPGMNTEAFF. The CDR3 nucleotides are TGTGCCAGCAGTGTGTCACCAGGGATGAACACTGAAGCTTTCTTT.

The gene calls are TRBV19 and TRBJ1-5, with D perhaps matching TRBD1 (6 bases). CDR1 is LNHDA, CDR2 SQIVND, per germline (reference sequence). This CDR3 is 13 amino acids long. V gave up 6 bases and J gave up 5 bases, with 11 bases separating them. DNA for the CDR3: TGTGCCAGTAGCCTCAGGGGCGATCAGCCCCAGCATTTT. This translates into CASSLRGDQPQHF.

This clone was detected a few times. V usage is TRBV7-3 and J usage is TRBJ2-2; maybe TRBD2 (6 bases). The germline V gene has CDR1 SGHTA and CDR2 FQGTGA. The V end lost 4 bases, the J end lost 4 bases, and 16 bases lay between the germline ends. The CDR3 is made up of 16 amino acids. As DNA, the CDR3 is TGTGCCAGCAGCTCGGCCGCGGGAAGCTCCACCGGGGAGCTGTTTTTT. Its protein product is CASSSAAGSSTGELFF.

This clone has a handful of counts. The gene calls are TRBV7-6 and TRBJ1-5, with unresolved D. The CDR3 contains 13 residues. Trimming cost V 1 base and J 8 bases, with 9 bases left between them. The germline V gene has CDR1 SGHVS and CDR2 FNYEAQ. DNA of the CDR3: TGTGCCAGCAGCTTAGGACATTTGAAGCCCCAGCATTTT. Translated, it gives CASSLGHLKPQHF.

This rearrangement joins TRBV11-1 to TRBJ2-1; D is uncertain. The CDR3 length is 12 residues. Germline CDR1 SGHAT, CDR2 FQDESV (reference sequence). V dropped 7 bases and J dropped 1 base, with 5 bases sitting between them. The CDR3 protein is CASTTSYNEQFF. CDR3 DNA sequence: TGTGCCAGCACCACATCCTACAATGAGCAGTTCTTC.

The chain combines TRBV27 with TRBJ2-7; D is possibly TRBD2 (5 bases). The CDR3 is 16 amino acids. CDR1 and CDR2 from the germline V gene are MNHEY and SMNVEV (reference sequence). Trimming stripped 7 bases from V and 0 bases from J, with 19 bases between. CDR3 coding DNA: TGTGCCAGCAAATCGGTTTGGGCGGGTCGCTCCTACGAGCAGTACTTC. It specifies CASKSVWAGRSYEQYF.

This clone has more than one count but fewer than ten. The CDR3 spells CASSLDGGMNTEAFF. DNA of the CDR3: TGTGCCAGCAGTTTAGACGGGGGAATGAACACTGAAGCTTTCTTT. The chain employs TRBV28 and TRBJ1-1; the D gene is possibly TRBD1 (5 bases). The CDR3 extends over 15 amino acids. Trimming removed 2 bases from V and 0 bases from J, with 10 bases in between. Germline V gene lookup returns CDR1 MDHEN and CDR2 SYDVKM.

The genes are TRBV9 and TRBJ2-2; 11 nucleotides agree with TRBD2. CDR3 length: 17 amino acids. Germline V lookup: CDR1 SGDLS, CDR2 YYNGEE. Losses at the gene ends were 2 bases for V and 5 bases for J; bases not matched to a gene: 8. CDR3 bases: TGTGCCAGCAGCGTCTGGTCTAGCGGGAGGAATACCGGGGAGCTGTTTTTT. This codes for CASSVWSSGRNTGELFF.

This clone was detected a few times. V gene TRBV12-3 or TRBV12-4 combines with J gene TRBJ2-2, with 11 bases lining up with TRBD2. J lost 6 bases, V lost 6 bases, and 0 bases had no gene match. The CDR3 has 13 amino acids. CDR3: CASRLAGAGELFF. In nucleotides, the CDR3 is TGTGCCAGCAGACTAGCGGGAGCCGGGGAGCTGTTTTTT.